This TCR beta chain derives from a study of regulatory T cells in long-lasting Graves disease. General study results and limits: Clonotypes that were public and shared totalled approximately 2,800 in persistent patients versus 850 to 1,000 in new patients.

As to time point: newly diagnosed GD, antithyroid drugs for less than 3 months. There was RNA extracted from PBMCs, and the TCR library was made from it. The CDR3 sequence is 14 residues long. Germline values: CDR1 ENHRY, CDR2 SYGVKD. The V end lost 3 bases, the J end lost 3 bases, and 8 bases lay between the germline ends. Through Arm-PCR of CDR3 regions and iRepertoire HTBI primers, TCR beta libraries were built. Authors' data handling: The samples yielded roughly 64 TRBV and approximately 15 TRBJ segments. TCRdb reprocessed the multiplex PCR reads with MiXCR, giving one entry per CDR3 protein. TCRdb's processing, not the study's, gives the V and J calls here. The data contain around 400,000 distinct CDR3 sequences, 15% to 18% of them singletons. A remark on this clonotype: What it binds is not known.

The sample was peripheral blood mononuclear cells (PBMCs), taken at new diagnosis, from a patient treated with antithyroid drugs. The chain uses TRBV10-3 and TRBJ1-4; D gene ambiguous. This clonotype originated in a female donor with Graves disease. This CDR3 is CAISDLDANEKLFF. The CDR3 bases are TGTGCCATCAGTGATTTGGATGCTAATGAAAAACTGTTTTTT.